These T cell receptor beta chains were read from a single sample in a study of blood T cell repertoires in COVID-19. Profiled with immunoSEQ multiplex PCR; TCRdb holds only in-frame clones, not every one. This repertoire shows approximately 200,000 clones, about 91% found once; its top ten account for approximately 4%. The sequenced material came from peripheral blood. These receptor sequences come from a woman aged 25 to 39 with acute or convalescent COVID-19. Each CDR3 is given with its conserved first and last residue. Each record gives: J gene, D gene, V gene, clone size, CDR3 DNA, CDR3 protein. The D gene is left open where the match is weak. A clone size is listed for some rows: how often the clone was seen (once, few, many), or a class if it is expanded.

TRBJ1-2	NA	TRBV5-4	NA	TGTGCCAGCAGCTTGGGTGGCAGGGCCCTTTATGGCTACACCTTC	CASSLGGRALYGYTF
TRBJ2-1	NA	TRBV15	NA	TGTGCCACCAGCAGAACCGGGACTGCGGATTACAATGAGCAGTTCTTC	CATSRTGTADYNEQFF
TRBJ1-1	NA	TRBV5-1	NA	TGCGCCAGCAGCGTGGGACTCACTCATGAAGCTTTCTTT	CASSVGLTHEAFF
TRBJ2-1	TRBD1	TRBV6-1	NA	TGTGCCAGCAGAACGACAGGGAATGAGCAGTTCTTC	CASRTTGNEQFF
TRBJ1-1	TRBD1	TRBV28	once	TGTGCCAGCAGCCCGGGACAGGGGCCTGAAGCTTTCTTT	CASSPGQGPEAFF
TRBJ1-6	NA	TRBV23-1	NA	TGCGCCAGGTCGGCCGGGGGTACTTCACCCCTCCACTTT	CARSAGGTSPLHF
TRBJ2-3	TRBD2	TRBV3-1/TRBV3-2	once	TGTGCCAGCAGCCAAGATCTAGAACTAGCGGGCCTTAGCACAGATACGCAGTATTTT	CASSQDLELAGLSTDTQYF
TRBJ1-1	TRBD1	TRBV3-1/TRBV3-2	NA	TGTGCCAGCAGCCAAGGACCGGGACAGACGGCTTTCTTT	CASSQGPGQTAFF
TRBJ1-2	NA	TRBV7-2	NA	TGTGCCAGCAGCTTAGCTATGGGCTACACCTTC	CASSLAMGYTF
TRBJ1-2	NA	TRBV28	NA	TGTGCCAGCGGGGACAAGGGGCTGGGAGGCTACACCTTC	CASGDKGLGGYTF
TRBJ1-1	NA	TRBV7-9	NA	TGTGCCAGCAGCTCCGGGGGGGGCGAAGCTTTCTTT	CASSSGGGEAFF
TRBJ1-2	TRBD1	TRBV5-1	NA	TGCGCCAGCGCTCTGGGGGGACAGGGAATCTATGGCTACACCTTC	CASALGGQGIYGYTF
TRBJ1-2	TRBD1	TRBV4-2	once	TGTGCCAGCAGCCTCAACACAGGGGCCGGGGGCTACACCTTC	CASSLNTGAGGYTF
TRBJ2-1	NA	TRBV28	NA	TGTGCCAGCAGTTCCCGAGCCAGCGGAGGATACAATGAGCAGTTCTTC	CASSSRASGGYNEQFF
TRBJ1-1	NA	TRBV2	NA	TGTGCCAGCAGTGAATCGGGGTCTGAAGCTTTCTTT	CASSESGSEAFF
TRBJ1-1	NA	TRBV24-1	NA	TGTGCCACCAGTGATGCTGTGGGGCCGGAAGCTTTCTTT	CATSDAVGPEAFF
TRBJ2-3	NA	TRBV27	NA	TGTGCCAGCAGTTTATTGGGCAGATTACCAGATACGCAGTATTTT	CASSLLGRLPDTQYF
TRBJ1-1	NA	TRBV6-5	few	TGTGCCAGCAGAAGGGACCAGGGGACTGAAGCTTTCTTT	CASRRDQGTEAFF
TRBJ2-3	NA	TRBV5-1	once	TGCGCCAGCAGCCCCAAAGGGGAATTCGCAGATACGCAGTATTTT	CASSPKGEFADTQYF
TRBJ2-7	TRBD1	TRBV7-9	NA	TGTGCCAGCAGCTTAGGGACAGGAACGTACGAGCAGTACTTC	CASSLGTGTYEQYF
TRBJ1-2	NA	TRBV4-1	NA	TGCGCCAGCAGCCAAGAGGGGGCACCCAATGGCTACACCTTC	CASSQEGAPNGYTF
TRBJ2-1	TRBD1	TRBV10-3	NA	TGTGCCACCTCCTGGGCCAGGGACAGGGGATACAGTGTGGACAATGAGCAGTTCTTC	CATSWARDRGYSVDNEQFF
TRBJ1-4	NA	TRBV30	NA	TGTGCCTGGAGTGGGGCAGCCGTAGAAAAACTGTTTTTT	CAWSGAAVEKLFF
TRBJ1-3	NA	TRBV28	NA	TGTGCCAGCAGTTTAGAGCAAGCCGGAAACACCATATATTTT	CASSLEQAGNTIYF
TRBJ2-2	TRBD2	TRBV5-1	NA	TGCGCCAGCAGCGGACTAGCGGCAAACACCGGGGAGCTGTTTTTT	CASSGLAANTGELFF
TRBJ2-3	TRBD2	TRBV24-1	NA	TGTGCCACCAGTGATCGGGAGGGCGGGACAGATACGCAGTATTTT	CATSDREGGTDTQYF
TRBJ1-1	NA	TRBV29-1	NA	TGCAGCGTGGGGGGGCCTACTGAAGCTTTCTTT	CSVGGPTEAFF
TRBJ2-2	NA	TRBV19	few	TGTGCCAGTAGTATAGTTGGGGCTCGAGTCGGGGAGCTGTTTTTT	CASSIVGARVGELFF
TRBJ2-1	NA	TRBV7-2	once	TGTGCCAGCAGCTTAGGAGGAGGGATTAAGCTGATCTTC	CASSLGGGIKLIF
TRBJ2-1	NA	TRBV2	once	TGTGCCAGCAGGGTGTCCAGCAATGAGCAGTTCTTC	CASRVSSNEQFF
TRBJ1-5	TRBD1	TRBV5-1	NA	TGCGCCAGCAGCTTCGGGACAGGGGACTATAATCAGCCCCAGCATTTT	CASSFGTGDYNQPQHF
TRBJ1-3	NA	TRBV4-1	NA	TGCGCCAGCAGCCAAGATCGACAAGTCTCTGGAAACACCATATATTTT	CASSQDRQVSGNTIYF
TRBJ1-4	TRBD1	TRBV6-1	NA	TGTGCCAGCAGTGAAATGACAGGGGGCATGGAAAAACTGTTTTTT	CASSEMTGGMEKLFF
TRBJ2-3	TRBD1	TRBV10-3	NA	TGTGCCATCAGTGAGACAGGGGAGGATACGCAGTATTTT	CAISETGEDTQYF
TRBJ2-1	TRBD2	TRBV30	NA	TGTGCCTGGAGTGTCGGGCTAGCGGAATACAATGAGCAGTTCTTC	CAWSVGLAEYNEQFF
TRBJ1-4	NA	TRBV28	NA	TGTGCCAGCAGGGGTTGGGCTACTAATGAAAAACTGTTTTTT	CASRGWATNEKLFF
TRBJ1-5	NA	TRBV6-1	NA	TGTGCCAGCAGTGGACCATCGGTTCCGGGAGGTCAGCCCCAGCATTTT	CASSGPSVPGGQPQHF
TRBJ1-1	NA	TRBV6-5	NA	TGTGCCAGCAGTTACGGAATAAGGGGGACTGAAGCTTTCTTT	CASSYGIRGTEAFF
TRBJ1-5	NA	TRBV20-1	NA	TGCAGTGCTAGTGGTCGGGGGTATCAGCCCCAGCATTTT	CSASGRGYQPQHF
TRBJ2-3	NA	TRBV12-3/TRBV12-4	NA	TGTGCCAGCAGTTCATTGAGAGATACGCAGTATTTT	CASSSLRDTQYF
TRBJ2-5	NA	TRBV21-1	NA	TGTGCCAGCATTAAACGGAACGAAGGCAGGGTGGAGACCCAGTACTTC	CASIKRNEGRVETQYF
TRBJ2-2	NA	TRBV21-1	NA	TGTGCCAGCAACAACCTTGAGGGACAGGGGAGTTCCGGGGAGCTGTTTTTT	CASNNLEGQGSSGELFF
TRBJ2-3	TRBD1	TRBV28	NA	TGTGCCAGCATAAACCGGGACAGGTACACAGATACGCAGTATTTT	CASINRDRYTDTQYF